This T cell receptor beta chain was captured by sequencing in a study of cytomegalovirus exposure and HLA in healthy donors. With regard to this clone: Its antigen is not identified.

The primer mix had 60 Vbeta and 13 Jbeta primers. This table comes from immunoSEQ multiplex PCR, and its TCRdb copy is limited to in-frame clones, with some not included. The sample contains 180,000 or so clones, 75% to 90% of which appear only once. Findings and caveats of the study: Earlier results showed most TCR beta V segments being productive about 87% or about 30% of the time. Immune exposure was documented only through CMV serostatus. It has been reported that TCR beta sequences accurately predicted the HLA-A and HLA-B alleles of most subjects. Among the most significant clusters, several appeared linked to common viral pathogens in a later analysis.

The CDR3 has 14 residues. Trimming removed 6 bases at V and 2 bases at J, with 13 bases between. Germline CDR1 and CDR2: MNHEY and SVGAGI. The sample comprised PBMCs. The TCR sequence derives from a woman in her 30s in good health and CMV-seronegative. The rearrangement joins TRBV6-5 to TRBJ2-5; D is possibly TRBD2 (5 bases). CDR3: CASSRRGLQETQYF. Written as DNA, the CDR3 is TGTGCCAGCAGCCGACGAGGACTGCAAGAGACCCAGTACTTC.